This T cell receptor (beta chain) was identified in a study of PD-1 blockade in classical Hodgkin lymphoma. Findings and caveats of the study: Newly diagnosed patients reportedly had lower baseline TCR diversity than healthy donors.

Clones were sequenced by immunoSEQ multiplex PCR, and TCRdb holds only the in-frame ones, with some missing. The table lists 25,000 to 35,000 clones, roughly 85% of them singletons. All patients relapsed after autologous stem cell transplantation, and brentuximab vedotin exposure varied. The study purified CD4+ T cells from thawed PBMCs using magnetic negative selection. Complete response, partial response or progressive disease was recorded as best response. Per the germline V gene, CDR1 is MNHEY and CDR2 is SVGAGI. The CDR3 has 13 residues. Trimming cost V 6 bases and J 7 bases; bases outside gene matches: 6. About this clone: The antigen is undetermined.

This clonotype was sampled from a human donor with classical Hodgkin lymphoma. The chain uses TRBV6-5 and TRBJ1-2, with 9 bases fitting TRBD1. The starting material was CD4+ T cells from blood, obtained at baseline. CDR3 bases: TGTGCCAGCAGCGCCGGGACAGGGTTTGGCTACACCTTC. It is translated as CASSAGTGFGYTF.